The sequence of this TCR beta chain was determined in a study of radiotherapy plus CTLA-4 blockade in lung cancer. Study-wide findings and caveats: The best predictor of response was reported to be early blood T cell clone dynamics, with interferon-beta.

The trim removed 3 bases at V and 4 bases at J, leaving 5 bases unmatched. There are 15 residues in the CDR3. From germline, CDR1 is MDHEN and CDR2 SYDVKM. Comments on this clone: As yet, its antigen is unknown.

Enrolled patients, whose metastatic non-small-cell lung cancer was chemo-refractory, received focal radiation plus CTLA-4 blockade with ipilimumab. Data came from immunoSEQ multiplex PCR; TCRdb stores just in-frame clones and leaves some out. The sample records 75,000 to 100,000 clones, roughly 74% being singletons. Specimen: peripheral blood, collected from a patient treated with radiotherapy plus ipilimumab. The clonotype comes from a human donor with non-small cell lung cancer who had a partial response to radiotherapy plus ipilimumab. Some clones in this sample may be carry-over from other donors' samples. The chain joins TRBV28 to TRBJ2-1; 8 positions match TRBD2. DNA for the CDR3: TGTGCCAGCAGTTTGGTGACTAGCGCGTACAATGAGCAGTTCTTC. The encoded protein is CASSLVTSAYNEQFF. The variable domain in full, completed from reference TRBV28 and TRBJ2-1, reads DVKVTQSSRYLVKRTGEKVFLECVQDMDHENMFWYRQDPGLGLRLIYFSYDVKMKEKGDIPEGYSVSREKKERFSLILESASTNQTSMYLCASSLVTSAYNEQFFGPGTRLTVL.